Listed here are 9 T cell receptor beta chains from one sample, sequenced in a study of glioma-infiltrating T cells after dendritic cell vaccination (dated by TCRdb to the mid-2010s). The library was generated by the immunoSEQ multiplex PCR assay. Held by TCRdb, this immuneACCESS table contains in-frame sequences only and omits some clones. Under half of the omission traces to an unresolved V gene where checked; the cause of the rest is unknown. This sample has about 82,000 clones in its table, and roughly four fifths of those were observed once. The ten top clones hold 6.8% of the sample. This sample's time point label indicates: after dendritic cell vaccination, including at tumor progression/relapse. The starting material was blood, obtained after dendritic cell vaccination. These receptors all stem from a human donor with glioblastoma.

This chain uses TRBV27 with TRBJ1-1; TRBD1 is a possible D gene (5 bases). The CDR3 totals 16 residues. Looked up from germline, CDR1 is MNHEY and CDR2 is SMNVEV (reference sequence). With 6 bases removed from V and 0 bases from J, the gap between germline ends came to 17 bases. The CDR3 reads CASSSPQGRMNTEAFF. CDR3 nucleotide sequence: TGTGCCAGCAGCTCTCCGCAGGGCCGGATGAACACTGAAGCTTTCTTT.

The gene calls are TRBV5-1 and TRBJ1-4; TRBD1 matches at 12 bases. The CDR3 is 16 amino acids. The germline V gene has CDR1 SGHRS and CDR2 YFSETQ. The trim removed 4 bases at V and 10 bases at J, leaving 11 bases unmatched. The CDR3 region is CASSIGTGGPGRKLFF. The CDR3 region has the DNA TGCGCCAGCAGCATTGGGACAGGGGGCCCGGGGAGAAAACTGTTTTTT.

By share, this clone ranks as medium-sized. V gene TRBV5-1 combines with J gene TRBJ2-7, with 10 bases lining up with TRBD1. V dropped 4 bases and J dropped 0; count of bases not matched to a gene: 16. This CDR3 is 19 amino acids long. The V gene's germline CDR1 is SGHRS and CDR2 YFSETQ. The CDR3 DNA reads TGCGCCAGCAGCAAGGACAGGGGGACCTCCACCCTTAGCTCCTACGAGCAGTACTTC. Translated, it gives CASSKDRGTSTLSSYEQYF.

Concerning this clone: The germline gene is not matched at one end of the junction; a read error may be the cause. The rearrangement joins TRBV4-1 to TRBJ2-5; 7 bases line up with TRBD1. CDR3 length: 15 amino acids. Germline CDR1 reads MGHRA; CDR2 reads YSYEKL. The CDR3 coding sequence is TGCGCCAGCAGCCTAAACTCGGACAGGCAAGGGACCCAGTACTTC. Protein: CASSLNSDRQGTQYF.

This clone was seen a few times. The chain has TRBV6-5 and TRBJ1-2; D call uncertain. V was pared by 6 bases and J by 4 bases, with 6 bases between. Germline assignment: CDR1 MNHEY and CDR2 SVGAGI. The CDR3 totals 11 residues. CDR3: CASRASYGYTF. As DNA, the CDR3 is TGTGCCAGCAGGGCAAGCTATGGCTACACCTTC.

This chain uses TRBV5-6 with TRBJ2-7, with a tentative D call TRBD2 (5 bases). CDR1 and CDR2 (germline): SGHDT, YYEEEE. V lost 0 bases to trimming and J lost 2 bases, with 9 bases between them. The CDR3 consists of 14 residues. CDR3 DNA sequence: TGTGCCAGCAGCTTGGTTGACGGGACCTACGAGCAGTACTTC. Translated, it gives CASSLVDGTYEQYF.

This chain's CDR3 is CASSQQGATGQPQHF. DNA for the CDR3: TGTGCCAGCAGTCAACAGGGGGCCACAGGGCAGCCCCAGCATTTT. V and J are TRBV2 and TRBJ1-5; 9 bases are shared with TRBD1. V dropped 5 bases and J dropped 7; count of bases not matched to a gene: 9. This CDR3 region has 15 residues. CDR1 SNHLY and CDR2 FYNNEI come from the germline V gene.

The table lists this clone with a count of one. The J gene is TRBJ1-2, the V gene TRBV4-2, with 11 bases identical to TRBD1. Germline-derived CDR1 and CDR2 are LGHNA and YNFKEQ. This CDR3 region has 16 residues. The V gene end was trimmed by 1 base and the J gene end by 4 bases; junction bases not matched to a gene: 5. The CDR3 region has the DNA TGTGCCAGCAGCCAAGTGGTCGGGACAGGGGGCTATGGCTACACCTTC. The encoded protein is CASSQVVGTGGYGYTF.

The V gene is TRBV5-1, the J gene TRBJ1-3, with D hard to call. Germline V CDR1 and CDR2: SGHRS, YFSETQ. The CDR3 extends over 14 amino acids. V was pared by 0 bases and J by 4 bases, with 8 bases between. CDR3 DNA sequence: TGCGCCAGCAGCTTGGATACGGTGGGAAACACCATATATTTT. Its protein is CASSLDTVGNTIYF.